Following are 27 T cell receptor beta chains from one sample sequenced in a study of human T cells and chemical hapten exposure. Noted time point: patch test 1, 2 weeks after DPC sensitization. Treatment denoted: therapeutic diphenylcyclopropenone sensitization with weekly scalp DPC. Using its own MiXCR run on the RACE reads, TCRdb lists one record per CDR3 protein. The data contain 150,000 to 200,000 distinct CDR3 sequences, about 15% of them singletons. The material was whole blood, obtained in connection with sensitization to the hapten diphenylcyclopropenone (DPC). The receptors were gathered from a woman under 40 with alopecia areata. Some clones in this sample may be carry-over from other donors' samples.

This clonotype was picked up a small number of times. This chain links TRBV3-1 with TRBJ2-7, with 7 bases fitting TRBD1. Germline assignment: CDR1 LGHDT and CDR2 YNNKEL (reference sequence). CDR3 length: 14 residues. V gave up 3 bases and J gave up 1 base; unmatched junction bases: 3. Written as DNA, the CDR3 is TGTGCCAGCAGCCATTGGGACAGATCCTACGAGCAGTACTTC. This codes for CASSHWDRSYEQYF.

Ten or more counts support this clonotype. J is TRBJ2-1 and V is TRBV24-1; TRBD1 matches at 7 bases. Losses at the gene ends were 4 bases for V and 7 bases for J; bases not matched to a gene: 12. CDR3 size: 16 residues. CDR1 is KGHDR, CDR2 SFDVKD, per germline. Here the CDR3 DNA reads TGTGCCACCAGTGACCGGAAACCGGGACAGTCGAATGAGCAGTTCTTC. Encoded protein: CATSDRKPGQSNEQFF.

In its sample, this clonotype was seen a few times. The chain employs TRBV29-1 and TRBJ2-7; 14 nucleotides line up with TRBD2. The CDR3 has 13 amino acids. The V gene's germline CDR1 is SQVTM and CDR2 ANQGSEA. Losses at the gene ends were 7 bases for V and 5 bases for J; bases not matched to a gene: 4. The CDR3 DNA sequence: TGCAGCGCCCCGGGACTAGCGGGAGACGAGCAGTACTTC. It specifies CSAPGLAGDEQYF.

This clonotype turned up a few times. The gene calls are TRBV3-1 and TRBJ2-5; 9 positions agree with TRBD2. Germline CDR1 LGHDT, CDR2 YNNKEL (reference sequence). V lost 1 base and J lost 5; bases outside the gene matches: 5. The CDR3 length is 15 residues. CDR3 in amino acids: CASSQAPSGTETQYF. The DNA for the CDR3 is TGTGCCAGCAGCCAAGCCCCTAGCGGGACTGAGACCCAGTACTTC.

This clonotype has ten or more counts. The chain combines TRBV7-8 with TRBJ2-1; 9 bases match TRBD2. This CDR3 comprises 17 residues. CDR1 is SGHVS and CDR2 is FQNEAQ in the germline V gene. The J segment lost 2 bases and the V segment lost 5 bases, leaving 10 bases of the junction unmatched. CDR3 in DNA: TGTGCCAGCAGCCCCCGGACGGGCGGGGGGGCCTACAATGAGCAGTTCTTC. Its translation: CASSPRTGGGAYNEQFF.

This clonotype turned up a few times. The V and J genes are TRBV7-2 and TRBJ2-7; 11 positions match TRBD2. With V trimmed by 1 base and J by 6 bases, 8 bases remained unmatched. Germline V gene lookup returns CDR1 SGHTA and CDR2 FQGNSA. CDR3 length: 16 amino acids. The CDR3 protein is CASSLGVLAGVREQYF. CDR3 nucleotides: TGTGCCAGCAGCTTAGGAGTACTAGCGGGAGTTCGCGAGCAGTACTTC.

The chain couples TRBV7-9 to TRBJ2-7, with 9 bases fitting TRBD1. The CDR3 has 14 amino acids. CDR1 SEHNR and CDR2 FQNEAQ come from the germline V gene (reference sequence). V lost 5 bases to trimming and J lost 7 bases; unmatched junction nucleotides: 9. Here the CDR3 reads CASSQRKDRGEQYF. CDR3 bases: TGTGCCAGCAGCCAAAGAAAGGACAGGGGAGAGCAGTACTTC.

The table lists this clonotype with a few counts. The CDR3 protein is CASRLGNQPQHF. DNA for the CDR3: TGTGCCAGCAGGCTCGGGAATCAGCCCCAGCATTTT. The chain joins TRBV12-3 or TRBV12-4 to TRBJ1-5, with D hard to call. V gave up 6 bases and J gave up 4 bases, with 7 bases separating them. The CDR3 spans 12 residues.

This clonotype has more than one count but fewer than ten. The chain's CDR3 is CASSPGPRSNYGYTF. The CDR3 region has the DNA TGTGCCAGCAGTCCGGGCCCCCGCTCTAACTATGGCTACACCTTC. The chain recombines TRBV12-3 or TRBV12-4 with TRBJ1-2; D unresolved. The ends were cut back, 5 bases at V and 0 bases at J, with 13 bases in the middle. The CDR3 consists of 15 residues.

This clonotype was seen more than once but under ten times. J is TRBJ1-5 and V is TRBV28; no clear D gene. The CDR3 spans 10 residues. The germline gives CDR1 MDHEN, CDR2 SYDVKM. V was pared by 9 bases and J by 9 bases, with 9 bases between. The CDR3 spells CASGASPQHF. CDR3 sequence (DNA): TGTGCCAGTGGAGCATCGCCCCAGCATTTT.

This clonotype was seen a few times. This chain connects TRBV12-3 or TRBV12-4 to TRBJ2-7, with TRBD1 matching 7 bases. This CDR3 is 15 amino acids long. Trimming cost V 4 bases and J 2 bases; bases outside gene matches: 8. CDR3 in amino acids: CASSYTGTVTYEQYF. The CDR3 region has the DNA TGTGCCAGCAGTTATACCGGGACAGTAACCTACGAGCAGTACTTC.

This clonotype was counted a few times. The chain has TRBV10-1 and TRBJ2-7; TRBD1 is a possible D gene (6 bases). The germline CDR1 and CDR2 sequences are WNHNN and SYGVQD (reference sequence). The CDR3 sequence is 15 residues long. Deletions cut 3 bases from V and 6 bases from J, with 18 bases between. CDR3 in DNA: TGCGCCAGCAGTGATAGAGGGACAAATTCACGCGAGCAGTACTTC. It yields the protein CASSDRGTNSREQYF.

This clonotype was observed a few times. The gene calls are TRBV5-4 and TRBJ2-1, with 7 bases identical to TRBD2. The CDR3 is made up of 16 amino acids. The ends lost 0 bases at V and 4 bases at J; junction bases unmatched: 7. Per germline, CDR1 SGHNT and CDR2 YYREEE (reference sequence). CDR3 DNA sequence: TGTGCCAGCAGCTTGGCCGGCCTAGCGGTATACAATGAGCAGTTCTTC. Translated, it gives CASSLAGLAVYNEQFF.

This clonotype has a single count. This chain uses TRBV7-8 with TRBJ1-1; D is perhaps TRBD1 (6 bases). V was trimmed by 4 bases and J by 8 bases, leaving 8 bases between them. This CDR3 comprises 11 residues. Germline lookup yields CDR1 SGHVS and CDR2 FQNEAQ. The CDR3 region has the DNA TGTGCCAGCAGCTCTCAGGGGGAAGCTTTCTTT. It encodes CASSSQGEAFF.

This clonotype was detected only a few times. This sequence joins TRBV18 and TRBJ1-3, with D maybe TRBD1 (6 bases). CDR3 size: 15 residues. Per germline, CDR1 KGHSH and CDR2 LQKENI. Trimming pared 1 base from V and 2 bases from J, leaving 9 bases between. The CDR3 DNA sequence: TGTGCCAGCTCACCACGGGCAGGGGCTGGAAACACCATATATTTT. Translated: CASSPRAGAGNTIYF.

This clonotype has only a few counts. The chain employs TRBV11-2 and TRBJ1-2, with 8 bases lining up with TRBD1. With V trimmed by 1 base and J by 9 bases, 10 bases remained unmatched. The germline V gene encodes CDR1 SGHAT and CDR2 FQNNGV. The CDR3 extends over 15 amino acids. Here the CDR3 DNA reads TGTGCCAGCAGCTTAGGCCGGGACAGGTGGATAAGCTACACCTTC. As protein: CASSLGRDRWISYTF.

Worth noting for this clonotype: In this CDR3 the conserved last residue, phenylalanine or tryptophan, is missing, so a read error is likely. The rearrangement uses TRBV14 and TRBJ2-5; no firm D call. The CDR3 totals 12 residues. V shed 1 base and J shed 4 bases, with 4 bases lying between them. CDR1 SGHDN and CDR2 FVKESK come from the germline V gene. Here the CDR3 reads CASSQGRETQYS. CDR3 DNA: TGTGCCAGCAGCCAAGGTCGAGAGACCCAGTACTCC.

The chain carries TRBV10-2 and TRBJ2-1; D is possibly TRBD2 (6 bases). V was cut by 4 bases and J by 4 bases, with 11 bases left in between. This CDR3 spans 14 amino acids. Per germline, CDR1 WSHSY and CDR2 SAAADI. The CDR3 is CASSVGRTYNEQFF. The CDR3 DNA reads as TGCGCCAGCAGTGTTGGGAGGACTTACAATGAGCAGTTCTTC.

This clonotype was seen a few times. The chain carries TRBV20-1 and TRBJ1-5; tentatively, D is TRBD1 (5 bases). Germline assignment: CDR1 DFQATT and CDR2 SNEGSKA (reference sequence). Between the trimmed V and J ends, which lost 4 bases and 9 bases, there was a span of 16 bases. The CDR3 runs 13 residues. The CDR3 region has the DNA TGCAGTGCTATAGCCCACAGGTACGGGCCCCAGCATTTT. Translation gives CSAIAHRYGPQHF.

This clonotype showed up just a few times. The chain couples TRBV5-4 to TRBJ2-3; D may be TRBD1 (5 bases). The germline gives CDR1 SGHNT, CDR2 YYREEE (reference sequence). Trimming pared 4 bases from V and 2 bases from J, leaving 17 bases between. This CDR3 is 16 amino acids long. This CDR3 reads CASSQKTDSVTDTQYF. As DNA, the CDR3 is TGTGCCAGCAGCCAAAAGACAGATAGTGTCACAGATACGCAGTATTTT.

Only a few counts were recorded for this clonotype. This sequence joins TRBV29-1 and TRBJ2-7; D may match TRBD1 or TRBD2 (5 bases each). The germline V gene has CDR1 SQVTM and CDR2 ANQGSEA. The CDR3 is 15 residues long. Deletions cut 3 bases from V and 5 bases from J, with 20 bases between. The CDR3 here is CSVEGRGEGKNEQYF. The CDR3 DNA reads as TGCAGCGTTGAGGGTCGGGGCGAAGGGAAAAACGAGCAGTACTTC.

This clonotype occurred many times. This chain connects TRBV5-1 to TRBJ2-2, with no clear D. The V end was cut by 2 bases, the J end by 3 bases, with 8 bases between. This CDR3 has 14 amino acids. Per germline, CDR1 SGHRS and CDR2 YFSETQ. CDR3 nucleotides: TGCGCCAGCAGCTTCTTTACAGACACCGGGGAGCTGTTTTTT. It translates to CASSFFTDTGELFF.

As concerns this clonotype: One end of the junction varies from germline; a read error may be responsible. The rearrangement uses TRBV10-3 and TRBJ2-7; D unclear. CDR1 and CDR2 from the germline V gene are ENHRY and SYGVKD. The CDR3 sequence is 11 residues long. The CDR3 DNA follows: TGTGCCATCAGTGAATCCCTCGAGCTGTACTTC. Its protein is CAISESLELYF.

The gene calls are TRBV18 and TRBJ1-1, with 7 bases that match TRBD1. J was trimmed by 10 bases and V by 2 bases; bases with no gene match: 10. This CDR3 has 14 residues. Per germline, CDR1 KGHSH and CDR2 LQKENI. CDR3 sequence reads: CASSPYTGELLAFF. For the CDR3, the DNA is TGTGCCAGCTCACCATACACAGGGGAATTACTAGCTTTCTTT.

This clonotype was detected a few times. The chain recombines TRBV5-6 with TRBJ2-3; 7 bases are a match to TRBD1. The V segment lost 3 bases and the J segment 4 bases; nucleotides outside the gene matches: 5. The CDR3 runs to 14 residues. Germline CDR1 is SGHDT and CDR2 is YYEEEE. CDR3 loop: CASSSTGEPDTQYF. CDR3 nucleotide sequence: TGTGCCAGCAGCTCCACAGGGGAGCCAGATACGCAGTATTTT.

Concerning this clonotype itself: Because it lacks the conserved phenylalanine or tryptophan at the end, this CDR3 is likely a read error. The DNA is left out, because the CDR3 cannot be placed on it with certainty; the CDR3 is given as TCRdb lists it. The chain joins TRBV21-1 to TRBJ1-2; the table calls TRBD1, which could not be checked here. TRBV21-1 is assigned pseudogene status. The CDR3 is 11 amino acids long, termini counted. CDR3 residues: CASSKGARLNG.

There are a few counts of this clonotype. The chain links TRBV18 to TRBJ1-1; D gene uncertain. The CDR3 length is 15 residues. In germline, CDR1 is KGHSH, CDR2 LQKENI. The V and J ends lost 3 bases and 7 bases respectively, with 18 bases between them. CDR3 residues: CASSPVRGKLGEAFF. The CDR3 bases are TGTGCCAGCTCACCCGTTCGTGGAAAATTGGGTGAAGCTTTCTTT.